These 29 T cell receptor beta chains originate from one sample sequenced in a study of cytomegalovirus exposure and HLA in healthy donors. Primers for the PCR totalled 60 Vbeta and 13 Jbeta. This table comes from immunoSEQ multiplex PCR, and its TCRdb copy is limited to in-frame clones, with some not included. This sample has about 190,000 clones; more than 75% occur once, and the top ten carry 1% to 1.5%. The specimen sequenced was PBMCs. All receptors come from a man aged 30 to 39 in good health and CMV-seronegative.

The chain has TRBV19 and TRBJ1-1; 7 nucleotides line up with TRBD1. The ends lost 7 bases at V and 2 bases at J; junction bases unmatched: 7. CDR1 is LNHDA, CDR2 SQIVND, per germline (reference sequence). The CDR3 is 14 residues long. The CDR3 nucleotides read TGTGCCAGTAAGATATCAGGGGGAAACACTGAAGCTTTCTTT. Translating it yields CASKISGGNTEAFF.

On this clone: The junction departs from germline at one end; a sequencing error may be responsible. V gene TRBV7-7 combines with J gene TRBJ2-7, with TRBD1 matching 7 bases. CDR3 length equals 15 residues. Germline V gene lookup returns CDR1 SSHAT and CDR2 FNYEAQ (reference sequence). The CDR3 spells CASSLGQGVSYEQYF. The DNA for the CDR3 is TGTGCTAGCAGCTTAGGCCAGGGGGTCTCCTACGAGCAGTACTTC. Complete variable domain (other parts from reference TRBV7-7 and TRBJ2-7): GAGVSQSPRYKVTKRGQDVTLRCDPISSHATLYWYQQALGQGPEFLTYFNYEAQPDKSGLPSDRFSAERPEGSISTLTIQRTEQRDSAMYRCASSLGQGVSYEQYFGPGTRLTVT.

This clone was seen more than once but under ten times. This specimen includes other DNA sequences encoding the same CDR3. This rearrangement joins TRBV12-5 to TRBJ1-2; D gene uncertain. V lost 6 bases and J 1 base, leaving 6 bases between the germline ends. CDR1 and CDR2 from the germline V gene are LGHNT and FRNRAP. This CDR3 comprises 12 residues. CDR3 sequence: CASGQSNYGYTF. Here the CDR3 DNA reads TGTGCTAGTGGACAAAGTAACTATGGCTACACCTTC.

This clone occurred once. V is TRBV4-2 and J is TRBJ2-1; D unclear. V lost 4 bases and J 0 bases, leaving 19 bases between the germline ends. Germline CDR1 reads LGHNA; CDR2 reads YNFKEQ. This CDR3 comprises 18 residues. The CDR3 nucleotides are TGTGCCAGCAGCCCCCAAGTAAGGAGACGTAGCTCCTACAATGAGCAGTTCTTC. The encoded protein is CASSPQVRRRSSYNEQFF.

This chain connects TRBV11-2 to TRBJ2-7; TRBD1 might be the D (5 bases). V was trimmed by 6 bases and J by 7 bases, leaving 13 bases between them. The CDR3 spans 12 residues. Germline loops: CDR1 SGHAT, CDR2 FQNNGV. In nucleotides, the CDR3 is TGTGCCAGCAGTCGAAGGGGCGTGGAGCAGTACTTC. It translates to CASSRRGVEQYF. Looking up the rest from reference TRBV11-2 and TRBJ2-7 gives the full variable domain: EAGVAQSPRYKIIEKRQSVAFWCNPISGHATLYWYQQILGQGPKLLIQFQNNGVVDDSQLPKDRFSAERLKGVDSTLKIQPAKLEDSAVYLCASSRRGVEQYFGPGTRLTVT.

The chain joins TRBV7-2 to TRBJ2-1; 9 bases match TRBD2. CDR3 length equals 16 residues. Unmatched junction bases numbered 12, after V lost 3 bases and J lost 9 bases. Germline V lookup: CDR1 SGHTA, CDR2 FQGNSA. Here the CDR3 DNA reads TGTGCCAGCAGCTTCTGGGGGCGGGGGGGCCTGGGTGAGCAGTTCTTC. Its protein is CASSFWGRGGLGEQFF.

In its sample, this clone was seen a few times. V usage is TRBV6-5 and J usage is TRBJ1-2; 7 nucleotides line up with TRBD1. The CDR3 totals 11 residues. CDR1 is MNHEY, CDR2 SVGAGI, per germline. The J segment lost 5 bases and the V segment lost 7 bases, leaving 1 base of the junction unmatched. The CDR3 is CASTGGYGYTF. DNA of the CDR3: TGTGCCAGCACAGGGGGGTATGGCTACACCTTC.

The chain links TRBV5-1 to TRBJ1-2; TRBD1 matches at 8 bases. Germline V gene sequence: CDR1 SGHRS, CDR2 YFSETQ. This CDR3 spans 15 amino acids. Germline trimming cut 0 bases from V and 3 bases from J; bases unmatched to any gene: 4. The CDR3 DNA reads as TGCGCCAGCAGCTTGGCTCCAGGGGGCCACTATGGCTACACCTTC. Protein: CASSLAPGGHYGYTF.

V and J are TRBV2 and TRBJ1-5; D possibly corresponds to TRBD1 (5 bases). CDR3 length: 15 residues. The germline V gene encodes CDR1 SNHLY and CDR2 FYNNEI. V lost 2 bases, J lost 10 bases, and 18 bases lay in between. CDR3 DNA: TGTGCCAGCAGTGAAATAACAGGCCCGTCGTCCCCCCAGCATTTT. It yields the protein CASSEITGPSSPQHF. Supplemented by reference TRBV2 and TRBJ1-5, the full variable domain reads EPEVTQTPSHQVTQMGQEVILRCVPISNHLYFYWYRQILGQKVEFLVSFYNNEISEKSEIFDDQFSVERPDGSNFTLKIRSTKLEDSAMYFCASSEITGPSSPQHFGDGTRLSIL.

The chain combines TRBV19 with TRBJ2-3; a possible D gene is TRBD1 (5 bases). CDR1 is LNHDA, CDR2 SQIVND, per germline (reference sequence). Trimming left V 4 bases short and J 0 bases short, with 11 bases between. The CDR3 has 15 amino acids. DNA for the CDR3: TGTGCCAGTAGTAGGACAAGGTCTAGCACAGATACGCAGTATTTT. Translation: CASSRTRSSTDTQYF.

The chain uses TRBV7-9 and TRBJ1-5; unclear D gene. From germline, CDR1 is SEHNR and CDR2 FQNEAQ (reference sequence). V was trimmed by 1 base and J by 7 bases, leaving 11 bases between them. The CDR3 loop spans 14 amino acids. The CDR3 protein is CASSLDYGSQPQHF. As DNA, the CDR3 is TGTGCCAGCAGCTTAGATTACGGTTCCCAGCCCCAGCATTTT.

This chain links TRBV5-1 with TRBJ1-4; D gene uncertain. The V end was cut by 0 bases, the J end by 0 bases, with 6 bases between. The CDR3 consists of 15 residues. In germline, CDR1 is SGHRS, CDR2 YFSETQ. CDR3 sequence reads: CASSLEQPTNEKLFF. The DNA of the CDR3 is TGCGCCAGCAGCTTGGAACAGCCAACTAATGAAAAACTGTTTTTT.

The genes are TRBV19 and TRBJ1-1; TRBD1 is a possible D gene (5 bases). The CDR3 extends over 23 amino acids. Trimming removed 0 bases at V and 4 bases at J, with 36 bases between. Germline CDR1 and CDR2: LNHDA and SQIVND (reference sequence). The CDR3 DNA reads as TGTGCCAGTAGTATAGACCCGTACCAGGGTTGGGATCGGATCCTGGAGATGGGCACTGAAGCTTTCTTT. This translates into CASSIDPYQGWDRILEMGTEAFF.

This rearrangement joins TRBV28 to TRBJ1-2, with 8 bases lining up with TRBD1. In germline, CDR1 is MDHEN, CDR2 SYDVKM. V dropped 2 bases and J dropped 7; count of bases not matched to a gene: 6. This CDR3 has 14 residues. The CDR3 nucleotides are TGTGCCAGCAGTTTAACAGGGGGGGAAGGTGGCTACACCTTC. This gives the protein CASSLTGGEGGYTF.

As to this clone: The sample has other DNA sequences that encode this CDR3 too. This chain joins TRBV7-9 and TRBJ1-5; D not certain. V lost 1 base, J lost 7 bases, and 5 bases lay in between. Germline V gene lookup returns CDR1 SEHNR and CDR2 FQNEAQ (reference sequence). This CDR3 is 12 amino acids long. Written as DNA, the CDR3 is TGTGCCAGCAGCTTAGGAGGGCAGCCCCAGCATTTT. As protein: CASSLGGQPQHF.

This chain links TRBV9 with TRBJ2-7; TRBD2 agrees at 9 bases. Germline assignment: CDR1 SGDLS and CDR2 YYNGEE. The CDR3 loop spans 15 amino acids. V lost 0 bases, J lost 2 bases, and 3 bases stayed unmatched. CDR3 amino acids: CASSVASGGTYEQYF. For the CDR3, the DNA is TGTGCCAGCAGCGTAGCCAGCGGGGGGACCTACGAGCAGTACTTC.

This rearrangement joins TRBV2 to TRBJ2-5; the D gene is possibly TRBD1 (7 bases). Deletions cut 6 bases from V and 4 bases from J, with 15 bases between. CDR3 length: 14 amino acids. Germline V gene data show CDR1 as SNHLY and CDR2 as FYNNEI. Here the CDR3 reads CASRVEGASETQYF. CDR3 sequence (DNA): TGTGCCAGCAGAGTGGAGGGGGCCTCAGAGACCCAGTACTTC. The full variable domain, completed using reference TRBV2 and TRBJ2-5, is EPEVTQTPSHQVTQMGQEVILRCVPISNHLYFYWYRQILGQKVEFLVSFYNNEISEKSEIFDDQFSVERPDGSNFTLKIRSTKLEDSAMYFCASRVEGASETQYFGPGTRLLVL.

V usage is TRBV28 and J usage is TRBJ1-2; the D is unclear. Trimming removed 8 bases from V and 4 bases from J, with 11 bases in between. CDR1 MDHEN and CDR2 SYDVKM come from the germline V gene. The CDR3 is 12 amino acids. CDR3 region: CASRRSGYGYTF. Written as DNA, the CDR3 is TGTGCCAGCCGGAGATCGGGCTATGGCTACACCTTC.

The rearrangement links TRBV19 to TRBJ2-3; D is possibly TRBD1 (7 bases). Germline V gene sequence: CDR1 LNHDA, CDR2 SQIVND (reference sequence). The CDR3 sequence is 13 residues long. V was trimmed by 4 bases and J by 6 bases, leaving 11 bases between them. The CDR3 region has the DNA TGTGCCAGTAGTACAGGGGGGCCCGATACGCAGTATTTT. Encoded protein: CASSTGGPDTQYF.

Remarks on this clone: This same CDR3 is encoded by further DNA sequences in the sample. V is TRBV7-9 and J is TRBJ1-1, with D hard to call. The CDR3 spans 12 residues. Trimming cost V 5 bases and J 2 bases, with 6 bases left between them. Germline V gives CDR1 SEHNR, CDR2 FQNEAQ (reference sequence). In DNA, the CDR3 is TGTGCCAGCAGCCGACAAAACACTGAAGCTTTCTTT. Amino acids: CASSRQNTEAFF.

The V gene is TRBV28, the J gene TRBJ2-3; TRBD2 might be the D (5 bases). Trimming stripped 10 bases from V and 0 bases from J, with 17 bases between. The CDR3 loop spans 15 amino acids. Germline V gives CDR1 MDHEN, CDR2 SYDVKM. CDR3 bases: TGTGCCACCTGTCGGGATTCTTCTAGCACAGATACGCAGTATTTT. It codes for CATCRDSSSTDTQYF.

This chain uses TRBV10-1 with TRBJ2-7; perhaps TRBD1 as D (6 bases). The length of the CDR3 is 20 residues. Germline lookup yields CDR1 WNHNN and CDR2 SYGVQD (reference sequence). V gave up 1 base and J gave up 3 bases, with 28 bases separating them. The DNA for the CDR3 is TGCGCCAGCAGTGAGTTCCTTGGGAAGGACAGCCGTACATTTTACTACGAGCAGTACTTC. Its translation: CASSEFLGKDSRTFYYEQYF.

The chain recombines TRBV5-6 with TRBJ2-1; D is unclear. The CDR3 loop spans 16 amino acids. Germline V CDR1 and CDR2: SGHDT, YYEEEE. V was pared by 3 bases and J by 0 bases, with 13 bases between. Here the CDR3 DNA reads TGTGCCAGCAGCTCGCGATGGTCGAGCTCCTACAATGAGCAGTTCTTC. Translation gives CASSSRWSSSYNEQFF.

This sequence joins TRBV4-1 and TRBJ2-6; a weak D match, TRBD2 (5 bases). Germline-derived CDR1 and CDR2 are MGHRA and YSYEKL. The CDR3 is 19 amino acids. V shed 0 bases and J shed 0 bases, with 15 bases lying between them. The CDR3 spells CASSQDLIGGSSGANVLTF. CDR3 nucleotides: TGCGCCAGCAGCCAAGATCTAATAGGAGGTAGCTCTGGGGCCAACGTCCTGACTTTC.

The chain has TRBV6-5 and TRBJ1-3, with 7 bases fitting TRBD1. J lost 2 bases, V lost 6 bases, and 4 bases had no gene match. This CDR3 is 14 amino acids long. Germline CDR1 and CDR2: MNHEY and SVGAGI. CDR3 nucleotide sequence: TGTGCCAGCAGCGCCACAGGGGCTGGAAACACCATATATTTT. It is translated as CASSATGAGNTIYF.

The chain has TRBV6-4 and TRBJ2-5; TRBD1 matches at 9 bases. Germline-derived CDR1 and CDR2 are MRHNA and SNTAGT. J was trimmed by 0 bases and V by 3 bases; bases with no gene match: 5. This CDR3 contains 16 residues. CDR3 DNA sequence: TGTGCCAGCAGTGAAAGACAGGGGGTCAACCAAGAGACCCAGTACTTC. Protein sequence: CASSERQGVNQETQYF.

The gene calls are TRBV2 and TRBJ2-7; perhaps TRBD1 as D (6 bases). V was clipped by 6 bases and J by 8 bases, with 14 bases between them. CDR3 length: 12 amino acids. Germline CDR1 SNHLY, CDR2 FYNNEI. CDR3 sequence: CASRPGQFQQYF. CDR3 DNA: TGTGCCAGCAGACCCGGACAGTTCCAGCAGTACTTC.

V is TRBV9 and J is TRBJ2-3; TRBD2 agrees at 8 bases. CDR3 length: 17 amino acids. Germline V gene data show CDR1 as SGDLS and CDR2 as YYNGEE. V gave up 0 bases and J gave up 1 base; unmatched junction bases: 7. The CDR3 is CASSVAGGRVGTDTQYF. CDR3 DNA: TGTGCCAGCAGCGTAGCGGGGGGGCGGGTAGGCACAGATACGCAGTATTTT. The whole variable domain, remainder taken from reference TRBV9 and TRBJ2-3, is DSGVTQTPKHLITATGQRVTLRCSPRSGDLSVYWYQQSLDQGLQFLIQYYNGEERAKGNILERFSAQQFPDLHSELNLSSLELGDSALYFCASSVAGGRVGTDTQYFGPGTRLTVL.

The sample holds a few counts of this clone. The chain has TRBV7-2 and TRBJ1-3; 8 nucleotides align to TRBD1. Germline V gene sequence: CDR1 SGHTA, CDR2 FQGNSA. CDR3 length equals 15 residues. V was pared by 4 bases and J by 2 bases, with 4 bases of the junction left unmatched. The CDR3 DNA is TGTGCCAGCAGCTCCCAGGGGGCACCTGGAAACACCATATATTTT. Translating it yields CASSSQGAPGNTIYF.